This T cell receptor (beta chain) was sequenced for a study of regulatory T cells in long-lasting Graves disease. In its sample, this clonotype was seen many times. Time point specified: newly diagnosed GD, antithyroid drugs for less than 3 months. Following extraction of RNA from PBMCs, that RNA was used to make the TCR library. Arm-PCR of CDR3 regions and iRepertoire HTBI primers were used to build TCR beta libraries. TCRdb reprocessed the multiplex PCR reads via MiXCR and lists one record per CDR3 protein. The data hold about 540,000 distinct CDR3 sequences, with approximately 13% observed a single time. This sample was shared with a second study, whose subject was T cells in Graves' hyperthyroidism and ophthalmopathy.

This TCR was sampled from a man between 25 and 39 years old with Graves disease. The source material was peripheral blood mononuclear cells (PBMCs), sampled at new diagnosis, from a patient treated with antithyroid drugs.

Written as DNA, the CDR3 is TGTGCTAGTGGTTTGGTCCCCCAGTTTGAGACCCAGTACTTC. It specifies CASGLVPQFETQYF. V and J are TRBV12-5 and TRBJ2-5, with unresolved D. Germline lookup yields CDR1 LGHNT and CDR2 FRNRAP. Trimming removed 0 bases from V and 5 bases from J, with 10 bases in between. The length of the CDR3 is 14 residues.